The 20 T cell receptor beta chains in this list originate from one sample, sequenced in a study of siplizumab effects on memory and regulatory T cells (dated 2019 in TCRdb). The method behind the library was the immunoSEQ multiplex PCR assay. Entries here come from immuneACCESS through TCRdb and include only in-frame sequences with V and J called. Some clones fail to appear in such tables; in the studies checked, an unresolved V gene covers under half of the shortfall, and the cause of the remainder is unknown. The sample table contains approximately 100,000 clones; only one count was recorded for roughly nine tenths of them. In total, the top ten clones hold approximately 0.73% of the sample. Sequencing was performed on Tregs sorted from blood. The receptor source for this set is a human donor in good health.

This clone was observed once. The chain recombines TRBV7-2 with TRBJ2-5; D may be TRBD1 (6 bases). CDR1 is SGHTA, CDR2 FQGNSA, per germline. V lost 1 base, J lost 6 bases, and 12 bases lay in between. CDR3 length: 14 residues. In DNA form, the CDR3 reads TGTGCCAGCAGCTTAGGTGGGGGCGCTCAGACCCAGTACTTC. Amino acids: CASSLGGGAQTQYF.

The chain employs TRBV12-5 and TRBJ1-5; 8 nucleotides match TRBD1. Losses at the gene ends were 1 base for V and 6 bases for J; bases not matched to a gene: 5. This CDR3 is 15 amino acids long. Germline CDR1 is LGHNT and CDR2 is FRNRAP. CDR3 sequence reads: CASGLGTGLGQPQHF. The CDR3 DNA is TGTGCTAGTGGTTTGGGGACAGGGTTGGGTCAGCCCCAGCATTTT.

The chain recombines TRBV7-9 with TRBJ1-1; 8 positions agree with TRBD1. V lost 5 bases, J lost 3 bases, and 8 bases stayed unmatched. Germline assignment: CDR1 SEHNR and CDR2 FQNEAQ (reference sequence). The CDR3 is 15 residues long. For the CDR3, the DNA is TGTGCCAGCAGCCCGCCTCAGGGGGCCCACACTGAAGCTTTCTTT. Protein sequence: CASSPPQGAHTEAFF.

The sample holds a few counts of this clone. The V call is TRBV4-1, the J call TRBJ2-3; D is possibly TRBD1 or TRBD2 (5 bases each). Germline assignment: CDR1 MGHRA and CDR2 YSYEKL. CDR3 size: 16 residues. Trimming stripped 1 base from V and 3 bases from J, with 14 bases between. The CDR3 protein is CASSQAVRGGTDTQYF. CDR3 in DNA: TGCGCCAGCAGCCAAGCGGTGAGGGGCGGAACAGATACGCAGTATTTT.

This chain uses TRBV7-3 with TRBJ2-3; 8 positions agree with TRBD1. The V gene end was trimmed by 8 bases and the J gene end by 4 bases; junction bases not matched to a gene: 2. The CDR3 consists of 12 residues. Germline lookup yields CDR1 SGHTA and CDR2 FQGTGA. The CDR3 loop reads CASGGQADTQYF. CDR3 in DNA: TGTGCCAGCGGGGGACAGGCAGATACGCAGTATTTT.

This chain uses TRBV30 with TRBJ1-1; no clear D gene. This CDR3 is built from 11 residues. V was cut by 4 bases and J by 9 bases, with 12 bases left in between. From germline, CDR1 is GTSNPN and CDR2 SVGIG (reference sequence). The CDR3 region is CAWKKWGKAFF. The CDR3 region has the DNA TGTGCCTGGAAAAAGTGGGGAAAAGCTTTCTTT.

The chain joins TRBV10-3 to TRBJ2-4, with 8 bases lining up with TRBD1. This CDR3 has 15 amino acids. Trimming at V came to 5 bases and at J to 0 bases, leaving 3 bases not matched to a gene. The germline CDR1 and CDR2 sequences are ENHRY and SYGVKD. CDR3: CAISFDRGAKNIQYF. Written as DNA, the CDR3 is TGTGCCATCAGTTTTGACAGGGGAGCCAAAAACATTCAGTACTTC.

The table lists this clone with a few counts. J is TRBJ1-5 and V is TRBV4-2, with TRBD1 identical over 8 bases. Germline values: CDR1 LGHNA, CDR2 YNFKEQ. The CDR3 is 15 residues long. V trimming: 3 bases; J trimming: 2 bases; junction bases outside the gene matches: 3. The CDR3 DNA reads as TGTGCCAGCAGCCAGGACAGGGATCGCAATCAGCCCCAGCATTTT. Translating gives CASSQDRDRNQPQHF.

This chain connects TRBV5-1 to TRBJ2-6; D is perhaps TRBD2 (5 bases). This CDR3 is built from 15 residues. Germline CDR1 is SGHRS and CDR2 is YFSETQ. V lost 2 bases and J lost 2, with 8 bases in between. The CDR3 protein is CASSFRGAGANVLTF. The DNA of the CDR3 is TGCGCCAGCAGCTTTCGGGGTGCTGGGGCCAACGTCCTGACTTTC.

This chain joins TRBV5-1 and TRBJ1-2, with no clear D. Looked up from germline, CDR1 is SGHRS and CDR2 is YFSETQ. This CDR3 has 13 residues. V lost 5 bases and J 6 bases, leaving 14 bases between the germline ends. This chain's CDR3 is CASRPTAEDGYTF. The CDR3 coding sequence is TGCGCCAGCAGACCTACCGCAGAGGATGGCTACACCTTC.

V gene TRBV2 combines with J gene TRBJ1-5; no reliable D call. The CDR3 has 15 amino acids. Trimming left V 6 bases short and J 6 bases short, with 18 bases between. Germline V lookup: CDR1 SNHLY, CDR2 FYNNEI. The CDR3 DNA is TGTGCCAGCAGCTTCCCTACACAGACGGGTCAGCCCCAGCATTTT. Translated: CASSFPTQTGQPQHF.

This clone occurred once. V is TRBV6-1 and J is TRBJ1-2, with 9 bases fitting TRBD1. The CDR3 has 15 amino acids. With 6 bases clipped from V and 7 bases from J, the junction kept 12 bases outside the gene matches. Germline assignment: CDR1 MNHNS and CDR2 SASEGT. The CDR3 DNA reads TGTGCCAGCAGGATCCGGGACAGGGAGCTTGGTGGCTACACCTTC. Translated: CASRIRDRELGGYTF.

This chain's CDR3 is CASGLEGVTRNIQYF. The CDR3 nucleotides are TGTGCTAGTGGTTTGGAGGGCGTGACTAGGAACATTCAGTACTTC. The chain has TRBV12-5 and TRBJ2-4; tentatively, D is TRBD2 (6 bases). Per germline, CDR1 LGHNT and CDR2 FRNRAP. The CDR3 totals 15 residues. Trimming took off 1 base at V and 7 bases at J, with 14 bases between the two ends.

The chain joins TRBV5-1 to TRBJ1-3; possibly TRBD1 for D (5 bases). The CDR3 is 18 amino acids. Per the germline V gene, CDR1 is SGHRS and CDR2 is YFSETQ. V was trimmed by 2 bases and J by 0 bases, leaving 18 bases between them. For the CDR3, the DNA is TGCGCCAGCAGCTTTCAAGATGGGACCCGATCCTCTGGAAACACCATATATTTT. Residues: CASSFQDGTRSSGNTIYF. Combining the CDR3 with reference TRBV5-1 and TRBJ1-3 gives the whole variable domain KAGVTQTPRYLIKTRGQQVTLSCSPISGHRSVSWYQQTPGQGLQFLFEYFSETQRNKGNFPGRFSGRQFSNSRSEMNVSTLELGDSALYLCASSFQDGTRSSGNTIYFGEGSWLTVV.

This chain connects TRBV6-1 to TRBJ1-2, with a weak D call TRBD1 (5 bases). In germline, CDR1 is MNHNS, CDR2 SASEGT. V shed 7 bases and J shed 4 bases, with 13 bases lying between them. This CDR3 contains 13 residues. As DNA, the CDR3 is TGTGCCAGCATAATGGGGACGGGCTATGGCTACACCTTC. As protein: CASIMGTGYGYTF.

V and J are TRBV19 and TRBJ2-2; TRBD2 agrees at 8 bases. The CDR3 sequence is 16 residues long. Germline-derived CDR1 and CDR2 are LNHDA and SQIVND (reference sequence). The ends lost 6 bases at V and 5 bases at J; junction bases unmatched: 11. DNA of the CDR3: TGTGCCAGTAGGCTGAGCGGGGGCCAGGGGACCGGGGAGCTGTTTTTT. Translated: CASRLSGGQGTGELFF.

CDR3 coding DNA: TGCGCCAGCAGCTTGGTCCGCAGGGCTACGCAGTATTTT. This gives the protein CASSLVRRATQYF. The V and J genes are TRBV5-1 and TRBJ2-3, with a weak D call TRBD1 (5 bases). Trimming removed 0 bases from V and 8 bases from J, with 10 bases in between. CDR1 and CDR2 from the germline V gene are SGHRS and YFSETQ. The CDR3 covers 13 residues.

CDR3 DNA sequence: TGTGCCAGCAGCAGGGGCAGGGAAAATTACGAGCAGTACTTC. It is translated as CASSRGRENYEQYF. The chain is built from TRBV6-6 and TRBJ2-7; D perhaps matches TRBD1 (6 bases). In germline, CDR1 is MNHNY, CDR2 SVGAGI (reference sequence). Trimming removed 6 bases from V and 4 bases from J, with 16 bases in between. This CDR3 region has 14 residues.

The CDR3 region is CASSTTGSYYGYTF. The CDR3 DNA reads as TGTGCCAGCTCAACGACAGGGAGTTACTATGGCTACACCTTC. V is TRBV18 and J is TRBJ1-2; 7 positions agree with TRBD1. The germline V gene has CDR1 KGHSH and CDR2 LQKENI. This CDR3 has 14 amino acids. The V gene end was trimmed by 5 bases and the J gene end by 3 bases; junction bases not matched to a gene: 6.

This chain links TRBV5-4 with TRBJ1-1; D unresolved. The CDR3 totals 15 residues. V was trimmed by 4 bases and J by 1 base, leaving 14 bases between them. Germline-derived CDR1 and CDR2 are SGHNT and YYREEE (reference sequence). CDR3 bases: TGTGCCAGCAGCCCAGTCCGGGGAGGGAACACTGAAGCTTTCTTT. It specifies CASSPVRGGNTEAFF.